Given below is one T cell receptor beta chain in context. Its antigen is currently unknown. The data originate from a study of CD8 T cells in Susac syndrome. Across the study: When blood was collected, patients with Susac syndrome were therapy-naive, were taking corticosteroids, or were receiving intravenous immunoglobulin alone.

cDNA came from approximately 0.5 to 1 ug RNA primed by random hexamers. The CDR3 of TCR beta was amplified by immunoSEQ multiplex PCR across 54 Vbeta and 13 Jbeta. TCRdb used MiXCR to reprocess the immunoSEQ multiplex PCR reads, holding one entry per CDR3 protein. The sample carries 100,000 to 150,000 distinct CDR3 sequences, around 94% recorded once. Negative isolation yielded CD4+ and CD8+ T cells, and FACS enriched TEMRA cells. Study-wide results and limits: Susac-specific public clones numbered about 16 in total CD8+ repertoires (and roughly five in CD8+ TEMRA repertoires).

The CDR3 is 16 amino acids. With V trimmed by 3 bases and J by 6 bases, 8 bases remained unmatched. Germline V gives CDR1 SGHVS, CDR2 FQNEAQ. The sample comprised CD8+ T cells from PBMCs. The chain carries TRBV7-8 and TRBJ2-2, with 9 positions matching TRBD1. This sequence originates from a human donor with Susac syndrome. CDR3 in DNA: TGTGCCAGCAGCTTGGAGGGACAGGGAGTGGCCGGGGAGCTGTTTTTT. This sequence encodes CASSLEGQGVAGELFF. The full variable domain, rest sourced from reference TRBV7-8 and TRBJ2-2, is GAGVSQSPRYKVAKRGQDVALRCDPISGHVSLFWYQQALGQGPEFLTYFQNEAQLDKSGLPSDRFFAERPEGSVSTLKIQRTQQEDSAVYLCASSLEGQGVAGELFFGEGSRLTVL.